Detailed here is one TCR beta chain. Its antigen is unknown. Naivety in CD8+ T cells corresponded to a CD45RO-CCR7+CD27+CD95- phenotype. The sample is drawn from a study of CXCR3-negative and CXCR3-positive naive CD8 T cells. Overall study: There were around 140 million TRB reads altogether, and each library had about 1.5 +/- 0.3 million of them.

The V gene's germline CDR1 is DFQATT and CDR2 SNEGSKA (reference sequence). The CDR3 has 12 residues. Preparation of TRB cDNA libraries relied on 5' RACE carrying UMI labels. From the 5' RACE reads, TCRdb lists one entry per CDR3 protein and no DNA. Its table lists 90,000 to 100,000 distinct CDR3 sequences. Study-level findings and limits: Memory cells differed in TRBV-TRBJ usage, but naive CXCR3-negative and CXCR3-positive cells had similar usage. When CXCR3-positive naive cells were set against CXCR3-negative naive cells, the former had more hydrophobic TRB CDR3s. Between one naive subset and the other, surface CD5 was comparable, and TCR strength was inferred from TRB CDR3 properties.

Input material: naive CXCR3+ CD8+ T cells from blood. The subset was: CD45RO-CCR7+CD27+CD95- naive CD8+ T cells expressing CXCR3 (TNR3+). V is TRBV20-1 and J is TRBJ2-7; no DNA is available, so the TRBD1 call from TCRdb remains unchecked. The receptor was isolated from a human donor in good health. Some clones in this sample may be carry-over from other donors' samples. CDR3 in amino acids: CITTGTGREQYF.